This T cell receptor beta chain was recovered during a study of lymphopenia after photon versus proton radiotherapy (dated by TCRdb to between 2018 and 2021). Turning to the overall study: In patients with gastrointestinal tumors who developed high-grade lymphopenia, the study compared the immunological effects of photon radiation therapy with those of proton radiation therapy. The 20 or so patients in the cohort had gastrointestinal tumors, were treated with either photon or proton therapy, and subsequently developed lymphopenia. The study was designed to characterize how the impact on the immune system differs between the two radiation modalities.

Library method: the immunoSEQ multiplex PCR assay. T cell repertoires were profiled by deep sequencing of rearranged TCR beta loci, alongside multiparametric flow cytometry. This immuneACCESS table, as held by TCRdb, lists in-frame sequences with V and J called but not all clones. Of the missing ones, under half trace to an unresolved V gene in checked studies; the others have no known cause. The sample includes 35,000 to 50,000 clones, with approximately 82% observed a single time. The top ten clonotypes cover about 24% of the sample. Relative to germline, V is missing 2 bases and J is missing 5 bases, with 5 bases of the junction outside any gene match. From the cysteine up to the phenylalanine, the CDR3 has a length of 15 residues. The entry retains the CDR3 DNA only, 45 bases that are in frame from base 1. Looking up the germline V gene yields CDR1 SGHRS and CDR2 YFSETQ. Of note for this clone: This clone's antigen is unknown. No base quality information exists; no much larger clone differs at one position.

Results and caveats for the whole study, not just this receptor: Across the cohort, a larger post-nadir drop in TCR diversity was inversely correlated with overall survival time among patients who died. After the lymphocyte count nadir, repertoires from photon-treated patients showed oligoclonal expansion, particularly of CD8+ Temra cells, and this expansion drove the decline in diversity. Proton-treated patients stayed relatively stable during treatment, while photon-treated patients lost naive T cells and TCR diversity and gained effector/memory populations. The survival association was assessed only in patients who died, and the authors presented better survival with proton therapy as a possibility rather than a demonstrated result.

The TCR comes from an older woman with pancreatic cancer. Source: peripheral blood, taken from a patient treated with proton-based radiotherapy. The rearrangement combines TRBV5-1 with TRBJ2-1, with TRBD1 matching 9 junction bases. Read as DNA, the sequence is TGCGCCAGCAGCTTCCGGGACAGGGATAACAATGAGCAGTTCTTC. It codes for CASSFRDRDNNEQFF.